The 32 T cell receptor beta chains listed next were all sequenced from one sample in a study of T cell repertoires and HLA-DP antigens. Repertoires were generated with immunoSEQ multiplex PCR, while TCRdb's copy carries only in-frame clones and drops some. The sample shows about 73,000 clones, roughly 77% of them seen only once. For these TCRs, the target antigens are not known. The sequenced sample consisted of CD4+ T cells from PBMCs. The receptors here all came from a man between 60 and 75 years old in good health and CMV-seronegative.

The chain is built from TRBV5-1 and TRBJ2-1, with D tentatively TRBD1 (8 bases). V shed 2 bases and J shed 8 bases, with 26 bases lying between them. From germline, CDR1 is SGHRS and CDR2 YFSETQ. The CDR3 extends over 18 amino acids. The CDR3 DNA is TGCGCCAGCAGCTTAGGTTCCGGGGGGCAGGGGGCGAAAGATGAGCAGTTCTTC. This encodes CASSLGSGGQGAKDEQFF. Full variable domain (missing parts from reference TRBV5-1 and TRBJ2-1): KAGVTQTPRYLIKTRGQQVTLSCSPISGHRSVSWYQQTPGQGLQFLFEYFSETQRNKGNFPGRFSGRQFSNSRSEMNVSTLELGDSALYLCASSLGSGGQGAKDEQFFGPGTRLTVL.

The chain employs TRBV15 and TRBJ1-1; D is unclear. The V end lost 0 bases, the J end lost 1 base, and 12 bases lay between the germline ends. Germline-derived CDR1 and CDR2 are LNHNV and YYDKDF (reference sequence). The CDR3 is 16 amino acids. CDR3 region: CATSRDDYSPNTEAFF. Written as DNA, the CDR3 is TGTGCCACCAGCAGAGATGATTACAGCCCGAACACTGAAGCTTTCTTT.

The chain recombines TRBV9 with TRBJ2-1; weak D call: TRBD2 (5 bases). The germline gives CDR1 SGDLS, CDR2 YYNGEE. The germline V and J ends were trimmed by 0 bases and 5 bases, with 9 bases remaining between them. The length of the CDR3 is 14 residues. The DNA of the CDR3 is TGTGCCAGCAGCGTAGTGGATAGCGACAATGAGCAGTTCTTC. It yields the protein CASSVVDSDNEQFF.

This clone has only one observation. The chain has TRBV4-2 and TRBJ2-5, with D tentatively TRBD1 (6 bases). Germline values: CDR1 LGHNA, CDR2 YNFKEQ. V was cut by 2 bases and J by 2 bases, with 12 bases left in between. The CDR3 totals 15 residues. In nucleotides, the CDR3 is TGTGCCAGCAGCCAAAAACAGGGAGATCAAGAGACCCAGTACTTC. Translated: CASSQKQGDQETQYF.

The chain recombines TRBV4-1 with TRBJ2-5; TRBD1 matches at 9 bases. This CDR3 spans 15 amino acids. V lost 3 bases, J lost 5 bases, and 7 bases stayed unmatched. Germline V CDR1 and CDR2: MGHRA, YSYEKL. CDR3 DNA: TGCGCCAGCAGCCAGGGCGGGACAGGGATGGAGACCCAGTACTTC. Its protein product is CASSQGGTGMETQYF.

The J gene is TRBJ1-5, the V gene TRBV7-7; 9 bases align to TRBD1. The germline gives CDR1 SSHAT, CDR2 FNYEAQ (reference sequence). The CDR3 consists of 15 residues. Germline trimming cut 3 bases from V and 4 bases from J; bases unmatched to any gene: 4. The CDR3 bases are TGTGCCAGCAGCTTCGGGGACAGGGCTAATCAGCCCCAGCATTTT. It encodes CASSFGDRANQPQHF.

This clone was seen a few times. The chain links TRBV5-1 to TRBJ2-7; no clear D. The germline V and J ends were trimmed by 1 base and 3 bases, with 11 bases remaining between them. Germline V gives CDR1 SGHRS, CDR2 YFSETQ. The CDR3 has 14 residues. The CDR3 nucleotides are TGCGCCAGCAGCTTGACAGACGCTGTCTACGAGCAGTACTTC. Encoded protein: CASSLTDAVYEQYF.

V is TRBV5-1 and J is TRBJ1-2; TRBD1 matches 12 bases. The CDR3 length is 16 residues. Germline values: CDR1 SGHRS, CDR2 YFSETQ. V dropped 5 bases and J dropped 6; count of bases not matched to a gene: 11. Here the CDR3 DNA reads TGCGCCAGCAGTACGAACCGGGACAGGGGGCGGGATGGCTACACCTTC. This translates into CASSTNRDRGRDGYTF.

This clone was counted a single time. The gene calls are TRBV6-5 and TRBJ1-5, with D unresolved. In germline, CDR1 is MNHEY, CDR2 SVGAGI. The CDR3 loop spans 15 amino acids. V was cut by 7 bases and J by 0 bases, with 13 bases left in between. The CDR3 loop is CASKAEIGSNQPQHF. The CDR3 DNA reads TGTGCCAGCAAGGCGGAGATTGGTAGCAATCAGCCCCAGCATTTT.

The chain carries TRBV5-4 and TRBJ2-2, with D unclear. There are 16 residues in the CDR3. The V gene's germline CDR1 is SGHNT and CDR2 YYREEE (reference sequence). V lost 4 bases and J lost 2, with 15 bases in between. The CDR3 coding sequence is TGTGCCAGCAGCAAAAACGGTCCGGTTAACACCGGGGAGCTGTTTTTT. The encoded protein is CASSKNGPVNTGELFF. The full variable domain, its missing parts supplied by reference TRBV5-4 and TRBJ2-2, is ETGVTQSPTHLIKTRGQQVTLRCSSQSGHNTVSWYQQALGQGPQFIFQYYREEENGRGNFPPRFSGLQFPNYSSELNVNALELDDSALYLCASSKNGPVNTGELFFGEGSRLTVL.

This chain connects TRBV5-4 to TRBJ2-5; TRBD2 matches at 7 bases. The germline V gene has CDR1 SGHNT and CDR2 YYREEE (reference sequence). Unmatched junction bases numbered 9, after V lost 5 bases and J lost 5 bases. This CDR3 has 14 amino acids. DNA for the CDR3: TGTGCCAGCAGTTCCGGGACTATCGGGGAGACCCAGTACTTC. This translates into CASSSGTIGETQYF.

This clone has a handful of counts. CDR3 bases: TGTGCCAGCAGCTTCACTAGCCTGGGGACCGGGTATGGCTACACCTTC. Amino acids: CASSFTSLGTGYGYTF. The chain joins TRBV7-8 to TRBJ1-2, with D possibly being TRBD1 (5 bases). This CDR3 has 16 residues. Looked up from germline, CDR1 is SGHVS and CDR2 is FQNEAQ. The V gene lost 3 bases and the J gene lost 5 bases, with 19 bases spanning the gap.

The count of this clone is one. The chain links TRBV7-2 to TRBJ1-5; tentatively, D is TRBD1 (6 bases). Per germline, CDR1 SGHTA and CDR2 FQGNSA. Trimming removed 0 bases from V and 6 bases from J, with 12 bases in between. The CDR3 loop spans 15 amino acids. The CDR3 loop reads CASSLAQGSGQPQHF. CDR3 coding DNA: TGTGCCAGCAGCTTAGCTCAGGGGAGCGGTCAGCCCCAGCATTTT.

The CDR3 loop is CASSASDRGYGNTIYF. The DNA of the CDR3 is TGTGCCAGCAGCGCCTCGGACAGGGGTTACGGAAACACCATATATTTT. The chain joins TRBV9 to TRBJ1-3; 9 positions match TRBD1. Trimming took 3 bases from V and 4 from J; bases not matched to a gene: 8. There are 16 residues in the CDR3. Per the germline V gene, CDR1 is SGDLS and CDR2 is YYNGEE.

This chain uses TRBV5-1 with TRBJ2-1; 9 positions match TRBD1. V lost 4 bases to trimming and J lost 5 bases; unmatched junction nucleotides: 13. Looked up from germline, CDR1 is SGHRS and CDR2 is YFSETQ. The CDR3 runs to 17 residues. The CDR3 loop reads CASSINTGGGPDNEQFF. CDR3 sequence (DNA): TGCGCCAGCAGCATAAACACAGGGGGCGGGCCCGACAATGAGCAGTTCTTC.

This chain uses TRBV5-4 with TRBJ2-7; D is perhaps TRBD2 (6 bases). The ends were cut back, 2 bases at V and 3 bases at J, with 12 bases in the middle. Germline CDR1 SGHNT, CDR2 YYREEE (reference sequence). The CDR3 has 14 residues. CDR3 coding DNA: TGTGCCAGCAGCTTTCGGGGGATCAGCTACGAGCAGTACTTC. Its translation is CASSFRGISYEQYF.

This clone appeared once. The V gene is TRBV6-1, the J gene TRBJ2-7, with D perhaps assigned TRBD1 or TRBD2 (6 bases each). Germline V lookup: CDR1 MNHNS, CDR2 SASEGT. With 3 bases removed from V and 3 bases from J, the gap between germline ends came to 15 bases. The CDR3 is 15 amino acids. The CDR3 sequence: CASSDVFGGRYEQYV. The DNA of the CDR3 is TGTGCCAGCAGTGATGTCTTCGGGGGCCGCTACGAGCAGTACGTC.

The chain has TRBV11-2 and TRBJ1-1; D remains ambiguous. The CDR3 runs 18 residues. Germline assignment: CDR1 SGHAT and CDR2 FQNNGV. V was cut by 2 bases and J by 1 base, with 20 bases left in between. CDR3 sequence reads: CASSLRGHLTLSNTEAFF. As DNA, the CDR3 is TGTGCCAGCAGCTTACGAGGCCATTTGACACTCTCGAACACTGAAGCTTTCTTT.

The chain is built from TRBV18 and TRBJ2-3; no definite D call. There are 14 residues in the CDR3. The V and J ends lost 6 bases and 2 bases respectively, with 12 bases between them. The germline V gene has CDR1 KGHSH and CDR2 LQKENI. The CDR3 nucleotides read TGTGCCAGCTCCCCCCAAGGAAACACAGATACGCAGTATTTT. It yields the protein CASSPQGNTDTQYF.

The chain joins TRBV5-5 to TRBJ1-1; D gene unclear. V lost 1 base and J 0 bases, leaving 10 bases between the germline ends. CDR3 size: 15 residues. Germline V lookup: CDR1 SGHKS, CDR2 YYEKEE (reference sequence). Written as DNA, the CDR3 is TGTGCCAGCAGCTTGTCGCCGAGAATGAACACTGAAGCTTTCTTT. This translates into CASSLSPRMNTEAFF.

V gene TRBV7-6 combines with J gene TRBJ1-6, with a possible D match to TRBD1 (5 bases). The germline V gene has CDR1 SGHVS and CDR2 FNYEAQ. The CDR3 covers 15 residues. Trimming took off 3 bases at V and 7 bases at J, with 13 bases between the two ends. CDR3 coding DNA: TGTGCCAGCAGCTTGCTGCAGGGAAAAAATTCACCCCTCCACTTT. Translated, it gives CASSLLQGKNSPLHF.

The chain has TRBV19 and TRBJ2-2; D could derive from TRBD1 or TRBD2 (6 bases each). The CDR3 consists of 14 residues. Deletions cut 10 bases from V and 4 bases from J, with 16 bases between. In germline, CDR1 is LNHDA, CDR2 SQIVND (reference sequence). The CDR3 DNA follows: TGTGCCACCACCACCGGAGGGGGCACCGGGGAGCTGTTTTTT. Translation gives CATTTGGGTGELFF. Full variable domain (outside the CDR3, taken from reference TRBV19 and TRBJ2-2): DGGITQSPKYLFRKEGQNVTLSCEQNLNHDAMYWYRQDPGQGLRLIYYSQIVNDFQKGDIAEGYSVSREKKESFPLTVTSAQKNPTAFYLCATTTGGGTGELFFGEGSRLTVL.

The chain uses TRBV10-1 and TRBJ2-1; D tentatively reads TRBD1 or TRBD2 (5 bases each). The length of the CDR3 is 15 residues. V was pared by 2 bases and J by 0 bases, with 8 bases between. Germline-derived CDR1 and CDR2 are WNHNN and SYGVQD (reference sequence). CDR3 coding DNA: TGCGCCAGCAGTGAGCCAGGGAGCTCCTACAATGAGCAGTTCTTC. This encodes CASSEPGSSYNEQFF.

This chain links TRBV6-5 with TRBJ1-1, with a possible D match to TRBD1 (6 bases). Germline assignment: CDR1 MNHEY and CDR2 SVGAGI. The V and J ends lost 5 bases and 7 bases respectively, with 20 bases between them. This CDR3 contains 15 residues. This CDR3 reads CASSTRSRGSYEAFF. CDR3 coding DNA: TGTGCCAGCAGTACGCGAAGCAGGGGTAGTTATGAAGCTTTCTTT.

The chain couples TRBV7-2 to TRBJ1-2; D is uncertain. The CDR3 spans 12 residues. Germline V gene sequence: CDR1 SGHTA, CDR2 FQGNSA. Trimming took off 2 bases at V and 8 bases at J, with 9 bases between the two ends. CDR3: CASSLIGRGYTF. CDR3 sequence (DNA): TGTGCCAGCAGCTTAATTGGTCGGGGCTACACCTTC.

V usage is TRBV2 and J usage is TRBJ2-7, with D hard to call. Per germline, CDR1 SNHLY and CDR2 FYNNEI. The CDR3 totals 13 residues. Deletions cut 2 bases from V and 3 bases from J, with 8 bases between. DNA for the CDR3: TGTGCCAGCAGTGAATTTGCGGTCTACGAGCAGTACTTC. Its translation is CASSEFAVYEQYF.

J is TRBJ1-4 and V is TRBV7-2; TRBD1 might be the D (5 bases). Trimming left V 1 base short and J 8 bases short, with 17 bases between. The CDR3 has 16 residues. Germline CDR1 is SGHTA and CDR2 is FQGNSA. The CDR3, as DNA: TGTGCCAGCAGCTTAGTTGAGGGGCAGGGTTGGGAAAAACTGTTTTTT. Protein product: CASSLVEGQGWEKLFF.

On this clone itself: A read error may account for a junction end that differs from germline. The gene calls are TRBV5-1 and TRBJ1-5; 7 bases align to TRBD1. Germline CDR1 SGHRS, CDR2 YFSETQ. The CDR3 totals 15 residues. The CDR3 protein is CASSSNRDRNRPQHF. The DNA of the CDR3 is TGCGCCAGCAGCTCAAACCGGGACAGAAATCGGCCCCAGCATTTT.

V usage is TRBV7-2 and J usage is TRBJ1-6; 8 bases are a match to TRBD1. V trimming: 5 bases; J trimming: 3 bases; junction bases outside the gene matches: 3. This CDR3 region has 15 residues. Germline assignment: CDR1 SGHTA and CDR2 FQGNSA. This CDR3 reads CASSTGTGYNSPLHF. CDR3 sequence (DNA): TGTGCCAGCAGCACAGGGACAGGCTATAATTCACCCCTCCACTTT.

The chain employs TRBV29-1 and TRBJ1-1; D possibly corresponds to TRBD1 (6 bases). This CDR3 comprises 13 residues. Germline V gene lookup returns CDR1 SQVTM and CDR2 ANQGSEA. V dropped 6 bases and J dropped 0 bases, with 11 bases sitting between them. CDR3 coding DNA: TGCAGCGTAGGACAGCACATGAACACTGAAGCTTTCTTT. As protein: CSVGQHMNTEAFF.

J is TRBJ1-3 and V is TRBV6-6, with D possibly TRBD1 on 6 matching bases. The germline CDR1 and CDR2 sequences are MNHNY and SVGAGI (reference sequence). The CDR3 totals 14 residues. Between the trimmed V and J ends, which lost 4 bases and 8 bases, there was a span of 15 bases. The CDR3 here is CASSSPEGGDTIYF. The CDR3 DNA reads TGTGCCAGCAGTTCCCCCGAGGGGGGTGACACCATATATTTT.

The CDR3 region is CASSLWDGRNVGEQYV. The DNA for the CDR3 is TGTGCCAGCAGCTTGTGGGACGGGAGGAATGTGGGGGAGCAGTACGTC. The rearrangement uses TRBV5-6 and TRBJ2-7, with 7 bases lining up with TRBD2. J was trimmed by 7 bases and V by 1 base; bases with no gene match: 14. Per germline, CDR1 SGHDT and CDR2 YYEEEE. There are 16 residues in the CDR3.